Listed below are T cell receptor beta chains from one sample, sequenced in a study of T-cell reconstitution after alpha-beta-depleted transplantation in children. MiXCR was run by TCRdb on the PCR reads, yielding one entry per CDR3 protein. The data contain around 250,000 distinct CDR3 sequences, 9.9% of them singletons. Sequencing used PBMCs from the stem cell graft donor, obtained from the stem cell graft. These receptors came from a human donor who donated a stem cell graft to a child with SCID. CDR3s leave out the opening cysteine and the closing phenylalanine or tryptophan.

cdr3_aa | j_call | v_call
ASSLLMGAHETQY | TRBJ2-5 | TRBV7-9
ASSLTRDVHSPLH | TRBJ1-6 | TRBV5-1
ASSLTPAGPQETQY | TRBJ2-5 | TRBV5-5
ASSEGGDEQY | TRBJ2-7 | TRBV2
ASSVGVRVGQPQH | TRBJ1-5 | TRBV9
ASRQVGPGGELF | TRBJ2-2 | TRBV14
ASSQVIRDISPLH | TRBJ1-6 | TRBV4-1
ASSLLGNNQETQY | TRBJ2-5 | TRBV5-1
ASSPTQQGNYNEQF | TRBJ2-1 | TRBV18
ASIGWRGNTGELF | TRBJ2-2 | TRBV7-9
ASSTTWGLGYEQY | TRBJ2-7 | TRBV5-1
AISGEQGAGETQY | TRBJ2-5 | TRBV10-3
SAKLAGAATDTQY | TRBJ2-3 | TRBV20-1
ASSGVGTVNTEAF | TRBJ1-1 | TRBV25-1
ASSFLAASGGGEQF | TRBJ2-1 | TRBV12-3/TRBV12-4
ASSPWDRGYEQY | TRBJ2-7 | TRBV5-1
ATEAGGTDTQY | TRBJ2-3 | TRBV7-8
ASSLTLGDEQF | TRBJ2-1 | TRBV7-3
ASSQRTSRAHNEQF | TRBJ2-1 | TRBV12-3/TRBV12-4
ASSPMSGADTQY | TRBJ2-3 | TRBV7-6
ASSPKAGGAYNEQF | TRBJ2-1 | TRBV7-6
SANPRAGLSSYEQY | TRBJ2-7 | TRBV20-1
ASSVGGQGANNEQF | TRBJ2-1 | TRBV9
ASSGHTGLETQY | TRBJ2-5 | TRBV5-1
AISDSGRDHEQY | TRBJ2-7 | TRBV10-3
ASSQEKTSGQETQY | TRBJ2-5 | TRBV4-1
SARRGDHGYT | TRBJ1-2 | TRBV20-1
ASRTGYSSYEQY | TRBJ2-7 | TRBV2
SARDPIDTQY | TRBJ2-3 | TRBV20-1
ASSVTVGNTIY | TRBJ1-3 | TRBV5-5
ASSYRQGSNEQF | TRBJ2-1 | TRBV6-5
ASSRLDKYEQY | TRBJ2-7 | TRBV6-2/TRBV6-3
AISEGGRGANVLT | TRBJ2-6 | TRBV10-3
ASTPRQGKTGELF | TRBJ2-2 | TRBV12-3/TRBV12-4
ASSHLWVSPSYEQY | TRBJ2-7 | TRBV4-1